This TCR beta chain came from a study of T cells after yellow fever vaccination. This clonotype was recorded a few times. This CDR3 comprises 14 residues. From germline, CDR1 is MNHEY and CDR2 SMNVEV (reference sequence). Trimming pared 3 bases from V and 4 bases from J, leaving 10 bases between. As TCR cDNA was made by 5'RACE template switching, a universal primer site and UMIs were added. Using its own MiXCR run on the 5' RACE reads, TCRdb lists one record per CDR3 protein. The sample yields about 230,000 distinct CDR3 sequences, around 6.7% seen once. The chain joins TRBV27 to TRBJ1-5, with a possible D match to TRBD1 (5 bases). This receptor was identified in a man younger than 40 who received the YFV17D yellow fever vaccine. This specimen was CD4+ T cells sorted from PBMCs, taken on the day of the yellow fever booster vaccination. The CDR3 nucleotides are TGTGCCAGCAGTTTCCAGGGCCCGAATCAGCCCCAGCATTTT. Its translation: CASSFQGPNQPQHF.